Listed below are T cell receptor beta chains from one sample, sequenced in a study of T-cell memory formation after mild COVID-19. TCRdb independently ran MiXCR on the 5' RACE reads; one entry per CDR3 protein. The repertoire holds about 540,000 distinct CDR3 sequences, with roughly 22% as singletons. The sample taken for sequencing was PBMCs or a T cell subset sorted from them (not recorded which). These receptor sequences come from an adult woman who had mild COVID-19 (a few samples of this study predate the infection). Cell type and time point are not known. Each CDR3 is given with its conserved first and last residue. A D gene is named only where the DNA matches it firmly. Clone size is given for some rows only: seen once, a few or many times, or a class if the clone is expanded.

CDR3 DNA,CDR3 protein,clone size,V gene,J gene,D gene
TGTGCCAGCAGCTTACCAAGCAGGGCTATAGACTATGGCTACACCTTC,CASSLPSRAIDYGYTF,few,TRBV7-9,TRBJ1-2,.
TGTGCCAGCAGCTTAGTGGGTAGCTCTGGAAACACCATATATTTT,CASSLVGSSGNTIYF,few,TRBV7-9,TRBJ1-3,.
TGCGCCAGCAGCTTGAGGGCGGGGGGCACAGATACGCAGTATTTT,CASSLRAGGTDTQYF,.,TRBV5-1,TRBJ2-3,TRBD2
TGTGCCAGCACACCACCGGGGAGCTCCTACAATGAGCAGTTCTTC,CASTPPGSSYNEQFF,.,TRBV7-9,TRBJ2-1,.
TGCAGCGTTGCGGCCTCGAGCCCTGAAGCTTTCTTT,CSVAASSPEAFF,.,TRBV29-1,TRBJ1-1,.
TGTGCCAGCAGCCAAGATTCGGACAGGGCAGTTCAGACAGATACGCAGTATTTT,CASSQDSDRAVQTDTQYF,.,TRBV4-2,TRBJ2-3,TRBD1
TGCAGCGTTGTGTCGGCGACGTACGAGCAGTACTTC,CSVVSATYEQYF,many,TRBV29-1,TRBJ2-7,.
TGTGCCAGCAGCTCAAGGGCTGGTGAGCAGTTCTTC,CASSSRAGEQFF,many,TRBV7-3,TRBJ2-1,.
TGTGCCAGCAGCGCCGCGGGGATAGTCGCTGAAGCTTTCTTT,CASSAAGIVAEAFF,few,TRBV12-3/TRBV12-4,TRBJ1-1,.
TGCGCCAGCAGCCAGTTCTGGCCGGGGTCTGGGGCCAACGTCCTGACTTTC,CASSQFWPGSGANVLTF,few,TRBV4-1,TRBJ2-6,.
TGCAGTGCTAGAGATCAGGGATTTACATGGGAGCAGTTCTTC,CSARDQGFTWEQFF,.,TRBV20-1,TRBJ2-1,.
TGTGCCAGCACTCGCCCCGGGACTAGCTTCAATGAGCAGTTCTTC,CASTRPGTSFNEQFF,.,TRBV12-3/TRBV12-4,TRBJ2-1,TRBD2
TGCAGCTTCGGGCCCCAGTACTTC,CSFGPQYF,few,TRBV29-1,TRBJ2-5,.
TGTGCCAGCAGCTCTACTTTTTACAATGAGCAGTTCTTC,CASSSTFYNEQFF,many,TRBV7-6,TRBJ2-1,.
TGTGCCAGCAGTCTCGAACAGGGGGCGCATACGGGCTACACCTTC,CASSLEQGAHTGYTF,.,TRBV28,TRBJ1-2,TRBD1
TGTGCCAGCAACTTACGCCGGAACACTGAAGCTTTCTTT,CASNLRRNTEAFF,few,TRBV12-3/TRBV12-4,TRBJ1-1,.
TGTGCCAGCAGCGCATACACAGAAAACACTGAAGCTTTCTTT,CASSAYTENTEAFF,few,TRBV9,TRBJ1-1,.
TGTGCCAGCAGCCAAGACGGGCCCGGGACAGGGACGTCCTACGAGCAGTACTTC,CASSQDGPGTGTSYEQYF,few,TRBV4-2,TRBJ2-7,TRBD1
TGTGCCAGCAGCGATTGGACTGCCCACTACAATGAGCAGTTCTTC,CASSDWTAHYNEQFF,few,TRBV3-1,TRBJ2-1,.
TGCAGTGCTAGCCCCCAGGGGGCTGCCAAAAACATTCAGTACTTC,CSASPQGAAKNIQYF,.,TRBV20-1,TRBJ2-4,TRBD1
TGTGCCAGCTCCGGGACGACGGACACTGAAGCTTTCTTT,CASSGTTDTEAFF,.,TRBV18,TRBJ1-1,.
TGTGCCAGCAGTTACTCGAAGGTCAAGACATCTAGCACAGATACGCAGTATTTT,CASSYSKVKTSSTDTQYF,.,TRBV6-5,TRBJ2-3,.
TGTGCCAGCAGTTCCGACCGGGAGGTGAAAGAGACCCAGTACTTC,CASSSDREVKETQYF,few,TRBV6-5,TRBJ2-5,TRBD2
TGCGCCAGCAGCCGTGGGACTAGCGGATCTACATCCAACGAGCAGTACTTC,CASSRGTSGSTSNEQYF,.,TRBV5-1,TRBJ2-7,TRBD2
TGCGCCAGCAGCCGAGGGACAGGGGTTGGGAGCTCCTACAATGAGCAGTTCTTC,CASSRGTGVGSSYNEQFF,few,TRBV4-3,TRBJ2-1,TRBD1
TGCGCCAGCAGCCAAGGCCCAGTCAGGACCCAGTACTTC,CASSQGPVRTQYF,few,TRBV4-1,TRBJ2-5,.
TGTGCCAGCAGTTACAAGCGTAAATTTGACACTGAAGCTTTCTTT,CASSYKRKFDTEAFF,few,TRBV6-6,TRBJ1-1,.
TGTGCCACCAGTGCGCTGGCCAGTCCTGAATCCTACGAGCAGTACTTC,CATSALASPESYEQYF,few,TRBV24-1,TRBJ2-7,.
TGTGCCAGCAGTTCAGTGCGAGGGGCAGAGACCCAGTACTTC,CASSSVRGAETQYF,.,TRBV27,TRBJ2-5,.
TGTGCCAGCAGCTTACCCCACCCCGACAGTGCGATTTATTACGAGCAGTACTTC,CASSLPHPDSAIYYEQYF,.,TRBV11-2,TRBJ2-7,.
TGTGCCAGCAGCCCCTGGGTGTCGAGGGAGCAGTTCTTC,CASSPWVSREQFF,few,TRBV13,TRBJ2-1,.
TGTGCCAGCAGCTCGGGGGGTCGGGCAGATACGCAGTATTTT,CASSSGGRADTQYF,few,TRBV5-6,TRBJ2-3,TRBD2
TGTGCCAGCAGCCCGGCGGGGGGCGGGAGGACTGAAGCTTTCTTT,CASSPAGGGRTEAFF,.,TRBV7-8,TRBJ1-1,.
TGTGCCAGCAGCCAAGATTACGGGATACGTGAGACCCAGTACTTC,CASSQDYGIRETQYF,.,TRBV3-1,TRBJ2-5,.
TGCAGTGCTTTAACGGGGGGGCGCGACACCGGGGAGCTGTTTTTT,CSALTGGRDTGELFF,.,TRBV20-1,TRBJ2-2,TRBD2
TGCGCCAGCAGCCAAGATCCCCCAGGGGGCAACCTCTATGGCTACACCTTC,CASSQDPPGGNLYGYTF,.,TRBV4-3,TRBJ1-2,TRBD1
TGTGCCACCAGTGACCCCATGGAGGATGAGCAGTTCTTC,CATSDPMEDEQFF,few,TRBV24-1,TRBJ2-1,.
TGCGCCAGTGATAGCTCTGGGGCCAACGTCCTGACTTTC,CASDSSGANVLTF,few,TRBV10-2,TRBJ2-6,.
TGCGCCAGCAGCTTCACAGGGTGGAATGAGCAGTTCTTC,CASSFTGWNEQFF,many,TRBV5-1,TRBJ2-1,.
TGCAGTGCTGAGGACAGGTACAATGAGCAGTTCTTC,CSAEDRYNEQFF,.,TRBV20-1,TRBJ2-1,TRBD1
TGTGCCAGCAGCCAAGGCCTCGCAGTTCTAGCCAAAAACATTCAGTACTTC,CASSQGLAVLAKNIQYF,few,TRBV4-2,TRBJ2-4,.
TGTGCCACAGGTGGGACCGGGGAGCTGTTTTTT,CATGGTGELFF,few,TRBV15,TRBJ2-2,.
TGTGCCATCAGTGAGTTGGGAGATACGCAGTATTTT,CAISELGDTQYF,few,TRBV10-3,TRBJ2-3,.
TGTGCCACCAGCGGGTCCCGCATTAGCAATCAGCCCCAGCATTTT,CATSGSRISNQPQHF,.,TRBV15,TRBJ1-5,.
TGTGCCAGCAGTTTCAACAGTCCATACGAGCAGTACTTC,CASSFNSPYEQYF,few,TRBV12-3/TRBV12-4,TRBJ2-7,.
TGCGCCAGCAGAAGGGACAGGGGGAAGGACACTGAAGCTTTCTTT,CASRRDRGKDTEAFF,.,TRBV5-1,TRBJ1-1,TRBD1
TGTGCCAGCAGCTTAGATCTGGGTGCCGGCACAGATACGCAGTATTTT,CASSLDLGAGTDTQYF,.,TRBV11-2,TRBJ2-3,.
TGTGCCAGCAGCCATGGGAACTGGGGCACAAGGGATCTCGACGAGCAGTACTTC,CASSHGNWGTRDLDEQYF,.,TRBV3-1,TRBJ2-7,.
TGTGCCAGCAGACCAGGGGATCAGCCCCAGCATTTT,CASRPGDQPQHF,.,TRBV2,TRBJ1-5,.
TGCGCCAGCAGCCCGGCTGGAACATCCTACAATGAGCAGTTCTTC,CASSPAGTSYNEQFF,.,TRBV5-1,TRBJ2-1,.